These 11 T cell receptor beta chains were sequenced from one sample in a study of blood T cell repertoires in COVID-19. Using immunoSEQ multiplex PCR, the repertoire was profiled, and TCRdb retains in-frame clones only, with some absent. The sample lists approximately 220,000 clones, approximately 80% seen once, with 6.5% to 9% in the top ten. Input material: PBMCs or T cells enriched from blood (not recorded which). The receptor source for this set is a woman aged 40 to 49 with acute COVID-19.

V gene TRBV6-2 or TRBV6-3 combines with J gene TRBJ1-2, with a weak D call TRBD1 (5 bases). The V gene's germline CDR1 is MNHEY and CDR2 SVGEGT. The V gene lost 5 bases and the J gene lost 8 bases, with 15 bases spanning the gap. This CDR3 region has 13 residues. CDR3 coding DNA: TGTGCCAGCAGTACTCGGGCAGGGTTCGGCTACACCTTC. The encoded protein is CASSTRAGFGYTF.

The DNA of the CDR3 is TGTGCCAGCAGCCTCTTGTCTAGCGGGAGGGGTGAGCAGTTCTTC. Protein product: CASSLLSSGRGEQFF. The gene calls are TRBV7-6 and TRBJ2-1; 12 bases agree with TRBD2. The CDR3 is made up of 15 amino acids. CDR1 and CDR2 (germline): SGHVS, FNYEAQ. Trimming removed 5 bases from V and 9 bases from J; junction bases left unmatched: 8.

A few counts support this clone. The chain couples TRBV6-5 to TRBJ2-7, with TRBD1 as a possible D gene (5 bases). CDR1 is MNHEY and CDR2 is SVGAGI in the germline V gene. V lost 2 bases, J lost 2 bases, and 13 bases lay in between. The CDR3 contains 15 residues. The chain's CDR3 is CASSYGKGQAYEQYF. CDR3 nucleotide sequence: TGTGCCAGCAGTTACGGGAAGGGGCAGGCCTACGAGCAGTACTTC.

This clone was seen repeatedly, ten times or more. This sequence joins TRBV4-1 and TRBJ1-1; D is perhaps TRBD1 (6 bases). Germline V CDR1 and CDR2: MGHRA, YSYEKL. With 1 base removed from V and 2 bases from J, the gap between germline ends came to 11 bases. This CDR3 region has 15 residues. The CDR3 region is CASSQVRGANTEAFF. CDR3 sequence (DNA): TGCGCCAGCAGCCAAGTTCGGGGGGCAAACACTGAAGCTTTCTTT.

V and J are TRBV6-1 and TRBJ1-5; TRBD1 agrees at 9 bases. J was trimmed by 5 bases and V by 2 bases; bases with no gene match: 7. The germline V gene has CDR1 MNHNS and CDR2 SASEGT. The CDR3 runs to 16 residues. CDR3 DNA: TGTGCCAGCAGTGAAATTTGGGGACAGGGCTATCAGCCCCAGCATTTT. As protein: CASSEIWGQGYQPQHF.

This chain joins TRBV19 and TRBJ1-5; 9 positions agree with TRBD1. Germline V gene lookup returns CDR1 LNHDA and CDR2 SQIVND (reference sequence). Germline trimming cut 4 bases from V and 7 bases from J; bases unmatched to any gene: 11. The CDR3 covers 16 residues. CDR3 region: CASSNPGQGGGQPQHF. The CDR3 bases are TGTGCCAGTAGTAATCCGGGACAGGGAGGAGGGCAGCCCCAGCATTTT. Complete variable domain (other parts from reference TRBV19 and TRBJ1-5): DGGITQSPKYLFRKEGQNVTLSCEQNLNHDAMYWYRQDPGQGLRLIYYSQIVNDFQKGDIAEGYSVSREKKESFPLTVTSAQKNPTAFYLCASSNPGQGGGQPQHFGDGTRLSIL.

Here the CDR3 reads CASSPLGTGGAGSGYTF. CDR3 coding DNA: TGTGCCAGCAGCCCCCTTGGGACAGGGGGCGCGGGGTCTGGCTACACCTTC. The rearrangement joins TRBV5-5 to TRBJ1-2; TRBD1 aligns across 12 bases. In germline, CDR1 is SGHKS, CDR2 YYEKEE (reference sequence). Trimming took 4 bases from V and 7 from J; bases not matched to a gene: 14. CDR3 length equals 17 residues.

There are a few counts of this clone. The rearrangement uses TRBV30 and TRBJ1-4, with 10 bases aligning to TRBD1. In germline, CDR1 is GTSNPN, CDR2 SVGIG (reference sequence). The length of the CDR3 is 13 residues. V shed 6 bases and J 8 bases; nucleotides not matched to a gene: 6. The CDR3 bases are TGTGCCTGCGTTGACAGGGGGCAAGAAAAACTGTTTTTT. It codes for CACVDRGQEKLFF.

The sample holds a few counts of this clone. The rearrangement links TRBV5-8 to TRBJ2-1; maybe TRBD2 (7 bases). Trimming took 2 bases from V and 6 from J, leaving 18 bases between them. The germline gives CDR1 SGHTS, CDR2 YDEGEE. This CDR3 contains 16 residues. The CDR3, as DNA: TGTGCCAGCAGCTTCCTGCACGGGGGGCTCGTCAATGAGCAGTTCTTC. This codes for CASSFLHGGLVNEQFF.

The chain joins TRBV5-8 to TRBJ1-1; no definite D call. The ends were cut back, 1 base at V and 1 base at J, with 8 bases in the middle. Per germline, CDR1 SGHTS and CDR2 YDEGEE. This CDR3 is 14 amino acids long. This CDR3 is CASSLWRGNTEAFF. CDR3 DNA sequence: TGTGCCAGCAGCTTGTGGCGGGGGAACACTGAAGCTTTCTTT.

The rearrangement links TRBV3-1 (or the pseudogene TRBV3-2) to TRBJ2-7; D remains ambiguous. Germline loops: CDR1 LGHDT, CDR2 YNNKEL (reference sequence). This CDR3 comprises 12 residues. Trimming took off 1 base at V and 3 bases at J, with 4 bases between the two ends. CDR3 amino acids: CASSQGSYEQYF. The CDR3 region has the DNA TGTGCCAGCAGCCAAGGCAGCTACGAGCAGTACTTC.